Following are 24 T cell receptor beta chains from one sample sequenced in a study of T cells after yellow fever vaccination. TCRdb recomputed calls from the 5' RACE reads with MiXCR, one row per CDR3 protein. This table holds 300,000 or so distinct CDR3 sequences, less than 9.5% found once. The source was CD4+ T cells sorted from PBMCs, collected 5 days after the yellow fever booster vaccination. These receptors all stem from a man aged 18-30 years who received the YFV17D yellow fever vaccine.

Many counts were recorded for this clonotype. The gene calls are TRBV11-2 and TRBJ2-1; 7 positions match TRBD2. The J segment lost 10 bases and the V segment lost 8 bases, leaving 11 bases of the junction unmatched. The germline gives CDR1 SGHAT, CDR2 FQNNGV. The CDR3 is made up of 13 amino acids. Written as DNA, the CDR3 is TGTGCCAGCTCCGAGGGAGGGCTGCGAGAGCAGTTCTTC. Protein product: CASSEGGLREQFF.

This clonotype was picked up a small number of times. The chain combines TRBV6-2 or TRBV6-3 with TRBJ1-2, with D uncertain. Trimming stripped 5 bases from V and 2 bases from J, with 9 bases between. This CDR3 has 13 amino acids. Germline lookup yields CDR1 MNHEY and CDR2 SVGEGT. CDR3 sequence reads: CASSDRANYGYTF. CDR3 coding DNA: TGTGCCAGCAGTGATCGGGCGAACTATGGCTACACCTTC.

In this sample, this clonotype turned up a few times. V usage is TRBV27 and J usage is TRBJ1-2; D call uncertain. V lost 4 bases, J lost 5 bases, and 11 bases lay in between. Germline-derived CDR1 and CDR2 are MNHEY and SMNVEV (reference sequence). CDR3 size: 13 residues. CDR3 DNA: TGTGCCAGCAGTTCGGACGGAAGATATGGCTACACCTTC. Translating it yields CASSSDGRYGYTF.

This clonotype was counted only a few times. The chain joins TRBV12-3 or TRBV12-4 to TRBJ1-2; D ambiguous. CDR3 length: 13 residues. V lost 3 bases and J lost 4, with 9 bases in between. The CDR3 sequence is CASSLEGTYGYTF. CDR3 nucleotide sequence: TGTGCCAGCAGTTTGGAGGGAACCTATGGCTACACCTTC.

V gene TRBV28 combines with J gene TRBJ2-7; D might be TRBD2 (7 bases). Germline V gene lookup returns CDR1 MDHEN and CDR2 SYDVKM. This CDR3 spans 15 amino acids. The ends were cut back, 4 bases at V and 4 bases at J, with 17 bases in the middle. In DNA form, the CDR3 reads TGTGCCAGCAGTTGGCCTTGGGGGGGCTCGTACGAGCAGTACTTC. Protein: CASSWPWGGSYEQYF.

This clonotype was detected many times. The chain carries TRBV4-1 and TRBJ2-2, with 13 bases that match TRBD2. This CDR3 comprises 14 residues. Germline V gene sequence: CDR1 MGHRA, CDR2 YSYEKL. V gave up 6 bases and J gave up 7 bases; unmatched junction bases: 2. The CDR3 spells CASRGLAGIGELFF. The DNA for the CDR3 is TGCGCCAGCAGGGGACTAGCGGGGATCGGGGAGCTGTTTTTT.

This clonotype was found a few times. This chain joins TRBV20-1 and TRBJ1-5; D uncertain. The CDR3 is made up of 13 amino acids. CDR1 is DFQATT and CDR2 is SNEGSKA in the germline V gene (reference sequence). With 2 bases removed from V and 0 bases from J, the gap between germline ends came to 5 bases. CDR3 sequence: CSARSHSNQPQHF. DNA for the CDR3: TGCAGTGCTAGATCCCATAGCAATCAGCCCCAGCATTTT.

This clonotype has only a few counts. The chain employs TRBV11-2 and TRBJ1-1, with no clear D. Between the trimmed V and J ends, which lost 6 bases and 1 base, there was a span of 6 bases. The CDR3 loop spans 12 amino acids. CDR1 is SGHAT, CDR2 FQNNGV, per germline. The CDR3 region has the DNA TGTGCCAGCAGGCTGGCGAACACTGAAGCTTTCTTT. Its protein product is CASRLANTEAFF.

V usage is TRBV5-1 and J usage is TRBJ2-7, with 10 bases identical to TRBD1. Germline V lookup: CDR1 SGHRS, CDR2 YFSETQ. The CDR3 length is 15 residues. Unmatched junction bases numbered 8, after V lost 4 bases and J lost 4 bases. CDR3 protein: CASSPGTGDLYEQYF. CDR3 nucleotides: TGCGCCAGCAGCCCCGGGACAGGGGACCTATACGAGCAGTACTTC. The full variable domain, with the rest looked up from reference TRBV5-1 and TRBJ2-7, is KAGVTQTPRYLIKTRGQQVTLSCSPISGHRSVSWYQQTPGQGLQFLFEYFSETQRNKGNFPGRFSGRQFSNSRSEMNVSTLELGDSALYLCASSPGTGDLYEQYFGPGTRLTVT.

This clonotype was detected a few times. This chain uses TRBV9 with TRBJ2-2, with 8 bases lining up with TRBD2. The CDR3 totals 16 residues. Germline trimming cut 1 base from V and 1 base from J; bases unmatched to any gene: 3. CDR1 and CDR2 from the germline V gene are SGDLS and YYNGEE. The CDR3: CASSVRSGGNTGELFF. DNA of the CDR3: TGTGCCAGCAGCGTAAGGAGCGGGGGGAACACCGGGGAGCTGTTTTTT. The full variable domain, in which reference TRBV9 and TRBJ2-2 provide the parts outside the CDR3, is DSGVTQTPKHLITATGQRVTLRCSPRSGDLSVYWYQQSLDQGLQFLIQYYNGEERAKGNILERFSAQQFPDLHSELNLSSLELGDSALYFCASSVRSGGNTGELFFGEGSRLTVL.

The chain employs TRBV7-2 and TRBJ1-3; D is ambiguous. This CDR3 is built from 13 residues. Germline CDR1 reads SGHTA; CDR2 reads FQGNSA. Trimming stripped 1 base from V and 3 bases from J, with 4 bases between. The DNA for the CDR3 is TGTGCCAGCAGCTTAGATGGTGGAAACACCATATATTTT. Translating gives CASSLDGGNTIYF.

The chain links TRBV7-2 to TRBJ1-6, with TRBD1 matching 9 bases. V lost 6 bases and J lost 8; bases outside the gene matches: 5. The length of the CDR3 is 14 residues. Germline V gene data show CDR1 as SGHTA and CDR2 as FQGNSA. The CDR3 sequence is CASSWTGEYSPLHF. Written as DNA, the CDR3 is TGTGCCAGCAGTTGGACAGGGGAGTATTCACCCCTCCACTTT.

The J gene is TRBJ2-3, the V gene TRBV5-1; unclear D gene. V was trimmed by 4 bases and J by 2 bases, leaving 14 bases between them. The germline V gene has CDR1 SGHRS and CDR2 YFSETQ. The CDR3 sequence is 15 residues long. CDR3 bases: TGCGCCAGCAGCGCGGATGGTCGTTCCACAGATACGCAGTATTTT. Encoded protein: CASSADGRSTDTQYF. Full variable domain (remainder filled in from reference TRBV5-1 and TRBJ2-3): KAGVTQTPRYLIKTRGQQVTLSCSPISGHRSVSWYQQTPGQGLQFLFEYFSETQRNKGNFPGRFSGRQFSNSRSEMNVSTLELGDSALYLCASSADGRSTDTQYFGPGTRLTVL.

This clonotype was recorded at least ten times. V usage is TRBV18 and J usage is TRBJ2-3; D is possibly TRBD1 (6 bases). The CDR3 has 15 residues. The ends were cut back, 5 bases at V and 1 base at J, with 13 bases in the middle. Per the germline V gene, CDR1 is KGHSH and CDR2 is LQKENI. CDR3 residues: CASSSQGQGTDTQYF. In DNA form, the CDR3 reads TGTGCCAGCTCATCACAGGGTCAAGGCACAGATACGCAGTATTTT. Together with reference TRBV18 and TRBJ2-3, the CDR3 gives the full variable domain: NAGVMQNPRHLVRRRGQEARLRCSPMKGHSHVYWYRQLPEEGLKFMVYLQKENIIDESGMPKERFSAEFPKEGPSILRIQQVVRGDSAAYFCASSSQGQGTDTQYFGPGTRLTVL.

This clonotype has more than one count but fewer than ten. The chain uses TRBV4-1 and TRBJ2-5, with 7 positions matching TRBD2. Trimming took 1 base from V and 4 from J; bases not matched to a gene: 9. Per germline, CDR1 MGHRA and CDR2 YSYEKL. This CDR3 contains 16 residues. This CDR3 reads CASSQVHGLVGETQYF. CDR3 sequence (DNA): TGCGCCAGCAGCCAAGTTCATGGACTAGTAGGAGAGACCCAGTACTTC.

This rearrangement joins TRBV5-1 to TRBJ2-7; D gene ambiguous. The CDR3 is 16 residues long. CDR1 is SGHRS and CDR2 is YFSETQ in the germline V gene. V lost 3 bases and J 1 base, leaving 17 bases between the germline ends. CDR3 sequence: CASSWSDGIGSYEQYF. CDR3 nucleotides: TGCGCCAGCAGCTGGTCGGACGGAATAGGTTCCTACGAGCAGTACTTC.

This chain connects TRBV7-9 to TRBJ2-3, with TRBD2 identical over 14 bases. The CDR3 covers 20 residues. CDR1 and CDR2 (germline): SEHNR, FQNEAQ (reference sequence). The J segment lost 1 base and the V segment lost 5 bases, leaving 14 bases of the junction unmatched. CDR3 amino acids: CASSRSPGLAGGGGTDTQYF. The CDR3 DNA is TGTGCCAGCAGCCGATCCCCCGGACTAGCGGGGGGCGGTGGCACAGATACGCAGTATTTT.

The rearrangement joins TRBV6-5 to TRBJ1-4; tentatively, D is TRBD1 (6 bases). V shed 8 bases and J shed 2 bases, with 21 bases lying between them. Germline loops: CDR1 MNHEY, CDR2 SVGAGI. This CDR3 is 17 amino acids long. CDR3 coding DNA: TGTGCCAGCGCTATAACAGGGAAGGGTCATACTAATGAAAAACTGTTTTTT. Translating gives CASAITGKGHTNEKLFF.

The chain combines TRBV7-2 with TRBJ2-5, with 8 bases aligning to TRBD1. The CDR3 has 15 amino acids. With V trimmed by 6 bases and J by 5 bases, 11 bases remained unmatched. Germline CDR1 is SGHTA and CDR2 is FQGNSA. CDR3 protein: CASRPSGGRRETQYF. CDR3 DNA sequence: TGTGCCAGCAGACCGTCAGGGGGCAGGAGGGAGACCCAGTACTTC.

This clonotype was found a few times. CDR3 nucleotides: TGTGCCAGCAGCTTCAAGGGATTGTACAATGGGGAGCTGTTTTTT. It codes for CASSFKGLYNGELFF. The genes are TRBV5-4 and TRBJ2-2; no clear D gene. V was trimmed by 2 bases and J by 8 bases, leaving 16 bases between them. The CDR3 is 15 residues long. CDR1 SGHNT and CDR2 YYREEE come from the germline V gene (reference sequence).

This clonotype was counted a few times. The chain joins TRBV12-3 or TRBV12-4 to TRBJ1-2; D gene unclear. V was shortened by 8 bases and J by 8 bases, with 18 bases between the two germline ends. The CDR3 is 13 residues long. This chain's CDR3 is CASGYASTRGYTF. The CDR3 DNA reads as TGTGCCAGCGGCTATGCCTCTACACGGGGCTACACCTTC.

This clonotype showed up just a few times. J is TRBJ1-1 and V is TRBV5-1; maybe TRBD1 (5 bases). Trimming took 6 bases from V and 0 from J, leaving 12 bases between them. CDR1 is SGHRS, CDR2 YFSETQ, per germline. This CDR3 is built from 14 residues. The CDR3 protein is CASTATGLNTEAFF. The CDR3 DNA sequence: TGCGCCAGCACCGCGACGGGGCTGAACACTGAAGCTTTCTTT.

The rearrangement links TRBV25-1 to TRBJ2-5; D uncertain. The germline gives CDR1 MGHDK, CDR2 SYGVNS. V lost 9 bases, J lost 5 bases, and 13 bases lay in between. The CDR3 covers 12 residues. CDR3 loop: CARSGVGETQYF. In DNA form, the CDR3 reads TGTGCCAGGTCGGGTGTCGGGGAGACCCAGTACTTC.

This chain connects TRBV6-5 to TRBJ2-3; 8 bases map to TRBD2. V dropped 6 bases and J dropped 14; count of bases not matched to a gene: 13. CDR1 and CDR2 (germline): MNHEY, SVGAGI. The length of the CDR3 is 13 residues. The CDR3 nucleotides are TGTGCCAGCAGAGCCACCGGGACTAGTAAGGGGTATTTT. Translating it yields CASRATGTSKGYF.